The rows below give T cell receptor beta chains drawn from one sample of a study of blood T cell repertoires in COVID-19. Repertoires were generated with immunoSEQ multiplex PCR, while TCRdb's copy carries only in-frame clones and drops some. The table lists over 200,000 clones, over 70% of them singletons, with approximately 6% in the top ten. Sequencing used peripheral blood. The receptor set was obtained from a man at least 80 years old with acute or convalescent COVID-19. CDR3s include the opening cysteine and the closing phenylalanine or tryptophan. A D gene is named only where the DNA matches it firmly. Expanded clones are given a class, and other clones once, few, many or no size at all.

cdr3_nt | cdr3_aa | cdr3_length | v_call | clone_size | d_call | j_call
TGTGCCAGCAGCCAAGCAGGGGGTGACACTGAAGCTTTCTTT | CASSQAGGDTEAFF | 14 | TRBV3-1/TRBV3-2 | . | TRBD1 | TRBJ1-1
TGTGCCAGCAGCTTGAGGGACAGATCCTTTAACTATGGCTACACCTTC | CASSLRDRSFNYGYTF | 16 | TRBV7-8 | few | TRBD1 | TRBJ1-2
TGTGCCAGCAGTGGGACAGGCTATGGCTACACCTTC | CASSGTGYGYTF | 12 | TRBV28 | . | TRBD1 | TRBJ1-2
TGTGCCAGCAGCGCCCGACTAGCGGGTCCGAGGACCCAGTACTTC | CASSARLAGPRTQYF | 15 | TRBV7-9 | . | TRBD2 | TRBJ2-5
TGTGCCAGCAGTTACCTAGCGGGAGTTGGAAATGAGCAGTTCTTC | CASSYLAGVGNEQFF | 15 | TRBV6-6 | . | TRBD2 | TRBJ2-1
TGTGCCAGCAGAGGACAGGTCCCGAACACCGGGGAGCTGTTTTTT | CASRGQVPNTGELFF | 15 | TRBV5-5 | . | TRBD1 | TRBJ2-2
TGTGCCAGCAGCTTAGCTGACAGATACGAGCAGTACTTC | CASSLADRYEQYF | 13 | TRBV11-2 | . | . | TRBJ2-7
TGTGCCAGCTCACCACCGTTGGGTAGCGGGAGCTACAATGAGCAGTTCTTC | CASSPPLGSGSYNEQFF | 17 | TRBV18 | once | TRBD2 | TRBJ2-1
TGTGCCTGGAGTCCCCTCGGAGGGACCTACGAGCAGTACTTC | CAWSPLGGTYEQYF | 14 | TRBV30 | . | . | TRBJ2-7
TGTGCCAGCAGTCTCCGCGGGGGGGATGGATATACGCAGTATTTT | CASSLRGGDGYTQYF | 15 | TRBV28 | . | TRBD2 | TRBJ2-3
TGTGCCAGCAGCCGCGGACAGGGTGGTAACTATGGCTACACCTTC | CASSRGQGGNYGYTF | 15 | TRBV11-1 | . | TRBD1 | TRBJ1-2
TGTGCCAGCAGTTTATTACGACAGAGCCCATATGGCTACACCTTC | CASSLLRQSPYGYTF | 15 | TRBV28 | . | . | TRBJ1-2
TGTGCCAGCAGAACCACAGGGGCTCAGGAAAAACTGTTTTTT | CASRTTGAQEKLFF | 14 | TRBV2 | few | TRBD1 | TRBJ1-4
TGCGCCAGCAGCTTGGCCGGTGTTTCCGGGGCCAACGTCCTGACTTTC | CASSLAGVSGANVLTF | 16 | TRBV5-1 | . | . | TRBJ2-6
TGTGCCTGGAGTGTACGGGGGGCCGGCACTGAAGCTTTCTTT | CAWSVRGAGTEAFF | 14 | TRBV30 | . | . | TRBJ1-1
TGTGCCAGCAGTTATGGGACAGTAGAGACCCAGTACTTC | CASSYGTVETQYF | 13 | TRBV6-2/TRBV6-3 | . | TRBD1 | TRBJ2-5
TGTGCCAGAAGCACATACGGGGGTGAGTGCGAGCAGTACTTC | CARSTYGGECEQYF | 14 | TRBV5-3 | . | . | TRBJ2-7
TGTGCCAGCAGCCCCTTGGCGGGAGGGTACAATGAGCAGTTCTTC | CASSPLAGGYNEQFF | 15 | TRBV7-2 | . | TRBD2 | TRBJ2-1
TGTGCCAGCAGCCCACTCGGCGCAGGGCAGTTCTTC | CASSPLGAGQFF | 12 | TRBV27 | . | . | TRBJ2-1
TGTGCTAGTGGTTTGGGGACTGGGACAATCCAAGAGACCCAGTACTTC | CASGLGTGTIQETQYF | 16 | TRBV12-5 | . | . | TRBJ2-5
TGTGCCAGCAGCTTTGCGTCCCCGGTAAGGGGGGAGACCCAGTACTTC | CASSFASPVRGETQYF | 16 | TRBV7-9 | . | . | TRBJ2-5
TGTGCCAGCAGTGACAGGGTTGTCGGAAACACCATATATTTT | CASSDRVVGNTIYF | 14 | TRBV2 | . | . | TRBJ1-3
TGTGCCAGCAGTGAAGCGAGCCCCCGGGAGACCCAGTACTTC | CASSEASPRETQYF | 14 | TRBV2 | . | . | TRBJ2-5
TGCAGCGTCGATCAGAGCGGGAGCACCGGGGAGCTGTTTTTT | CSVDQSGSTGELFF | 14 | TRBV29-1 | . | TRBD2 | TRBJ2-2
TGTGCCTGGAGTTCGGGCAGGTCAGGGGGCTACACCTTC | CAWSSGRSGGYTF | 13 | TRBV30 | . | . | TRBJ1-2
TGTGCCAGCAGTGACTCAGGCGGCCAGCCCCAGCATTTT | CASSDSGGQPQHF | 13 | TRBV6-4 | . | . | TRBJ1-5
TGTGCCAGCAGCTTAGCAGGGGACAGATCTTTTGAAGCTTTCTTT | CASSLAGDRSFEAFF | 15 | TRBV7-9 | . | TRBD1 | TRBJ1-1
TGCAGCGTCCGGGACAGGGATCAGCCCCAGCATTTT | CSVRDRDQPQHF | 12 | TRBV29-1 | once | TRBD1 | TRBJ1-5
TGCGCCAGCAGCCCTACGGGGGTTGGCAAAAACATTCAGTACTTC | CASSPTGVGKNIQYF | 15 | TRBV5-1 | few | . | TRBJ2-4
TGTGCCAGTAGTATAGGGGGGGTACTGGCCGGGGAGCTGTTTTTT | CASSIGGVLAGELFF | 15 | TRBV19 | . | . | TRBJ2-2
TGTGCCAGCAGTTCACAGTTAACAAACACCATATATTTT | CASSSQLTNTIYF | 13 | TRBV28 | . | . | TRBJ1-3
TGCAGCGCCCGAAGAGTCTCCGCTGCTAGCACAGATACGCAGTATTTT | CSARRVSAASTDTQYF | 16 | TRBV29-1 | . | . | TRBJ2-3
TGTGCCAGCAGCCATTCCAGTGGACAGGGGGCAGATACGCAGTATTTT | CASSHSSGQGADTQYF | 16 | TRBV7-3 | . | TRBD1 | TRBJ2-3
TGTGCCAGCAGCCCGAGGGCAACTAACACTGAAGCTTTCTTT | CASSPRATNTEAFF | 14 | TRBV6-5 | . | . | TRBJ1-1
TGTGCCAGCAGCCAAGTAGAGGGGGCTGGGGAAGCTTTCTTT | CASSQVEGAGEAFF | 14 | TRBV3-1/TRBV3-2 | . | TRBD1 | TRBJ1-1
TGTGCCAGCTCACCTGAGACTGAAGCTTTCTTT | CASSPETEAFF | 11 | TRBV18 | . | . | TRBJ1-1
TGTGCCAGTACTGGGGGCTGGAGCACAGATACGCAGTATTTT | CASTGGWSTDTQYF | 14 | TRBV19 | . | . | TRBJ2-3
TGTGCCAGCAGGACTAGCGGAGCGTGGGAGACCCAGTACTTC | CASRTSGAWETQYF | 14 | TRBV6-5 | . | TRBD2 | TRBJ2-5
TGTGCCAGCAGCTTAGTGGGCAGGGCCACTGAAGCTTTCTTT | CASSLVGRATEAFF | 14 | TRBV11-1 | . | . | TRBJ1-1
TGTGCCAGCAAGCGCAGCGGGGGGAGCACAGATACGCAGTATTTT | CASKRSGGSTDTQYF | 15 | TRBV6-5 | . | TRBD2 | TRBJ2-3
TGTGCCAGCTCACCTCGACAGGGTGAGGAGCAGTACTTC | CASSPRQGEEQYF | 13 | TRBV18 | . | TRBD1 | TRBJ2-7
TGTGCCAGCAGCATCGCACAGGGAGCCAAAAACATTCAGTACTTC | CASSIAQGAKNIQYF | 15 | TRBV7-9 | . | . | TRBJ2-4
TGTGCCAGCAGCCGGCCGGGACTAGCGGGGGGCCACGAGCAGTACTTC | CASSRPGLAGGHEQYF | 16 | TRBV3-1/TRBV3-2 | . | TRBD2 | TRBJ2-7
TGTGCCAGCAGCCAGTACAGGGGCCCTAATGAAAAACTGTTTTTT | CASSQYRGPNEKLFF | 15 | TRBV3-1/TRBV3-2 | . | TRBD1 | TRBJ1-4
TGTGCCAGCTCACTCGGAGCGGGAGGGGACTCCTACGAGCAGTACTTC | CASSLGAGGDSYEQYF | 16 | TRBV18 | . | TRBD2 | TRBJ2-7
TGTGCCAGCTCACCGCGGACAGGGGCGCAAGAGACCCAGTACTTC | CASSPRTGAQETQYF | 15 | TRBV18 | . | TRBD1 | TRBJ2-5
TGTGCCAGTCACCGGACTAGCGGCCATCCGGAGCAGTTCTTC | CASHRTSGHPEQFF | 14 | TRBV6-5 | once | TRBD2 | TRBJ2-1
TGTGCCAGCAGTTCCTGGGGGACAGGGGGCACCGGGGAGCTGTTTTTT | CASSSWGTGGTGELFF | 16 | TRBV27 | . | TRBD1 | TRBJ2-2